This TCR beta chain was profiled in a study of OX40 agonist ivuxolimab in advanced cancers. With baseline, cycle 4 day 1, and cycle 7 day 1 as timepoints, blood was sampled. General study results and limits: Clonal expansion by week 6 occurred in CD4+ and CD8+ blood T cells (at 0.1 to 3.0 mg/kg). The average count of expanded clones was higher among CD8+ T cells than among CD4+. Some nonresponders also had low normalized T-cell clonal expansion.

The data were produced by immunoSEQ multiplex PCR, yet TCRdb's version contains in-frame clones alone and is incomplete. The sample has about 71,000 clones; about 81% are singletons. Comment on this clone: Antigen: not known.

The sample here was CD4+ or CD8+ T cells sorted from blood, taken in a trial of the OX40 agonist ivuxolimab. The TCR was taken from an adult with an advanced solid tumor such as melanoma, head and neck, liver or kidney cancer.

The CDR3 spells CASSLFGSSYEQYF. In nucleotides, the CDR3 is TGTGCCAGCAGCTTATTTGGGAGCTCCTACGAGCAGTACTTC. The chain recombines TRBV7-8 with TRBJ2-7, with TRBD2 as a possible D gene (5 bases). CDR1 and CDR2 from the germline V gene are SGHVS and FQNEAQ. Trimming left V 2 bases short and J 0 bases short, with 8 bases between. The CDR3 length is 14 residues.